Below, 7 T cell receptor beta chains from the same sample are listed, as sequenced in a study of Ad26.COV2.S vaccination and SARS-CoV-2 variants. The sample's treatment: some 19 received Ad26.COV2.S at low or high dose, single or two shots; about 5 received placebo; per-sample allocation not given. The samples date from day 63 after the first vaccine or placebo injection. Some clones are missing from TCRdb's copy, which holds only in-frame ones; the method was immunoSEQ multiplex PCR. Of about 330,000 clones detected, roughly nine tenths appear once; the ten largest clones hold around 5.5%. Sample: peripheral blood, taken in a trial of Ad26.COV2.S vaccine versus placebo. These receptors were taken from a person aged 18-65 years who received the Ad26.COV2.S COVID-19 vaccine or a placebo.

This clone occurred once. The gene calls are TRBV18 and TRBJ1-2; tentative D call: TRBD1 (6 bases). The CDR3 runs 16 residues. V lost 3 bases and J 3 bases, leaving 17 bases between the germline ends. The germline V gene has CDR1 KGHSH and CDR2 LQKENI. The DNA of the CDR3 is TGTGCCAGCTCACCGCAACAGGGTAACCGAGACTATGGCTACACCTTC. This sequence encodes CASSPQQGNRDYGYTF. The variable domain in full, with the rest retrieved from reference TRBV18 and TRBJ1-2, is NAGVMQNPRHLVRRRGQEARLRCSPMKGHSHVYWYRQLPEEGLKFMVYLQKENIIDESGMPKERFSAEFPKEGPSILRIQQVVRGDSAAYFCASSPQQGNRDYGYTFGSGTRLTVV.

The rearrangement joins TRBV7-6 to TRBJ2-2, with TRBD1 as a possible D gene (5 bases). Trimming took 4 bases from V and 1 from J, leaving 7 bases between them. CDR3 length equals 14 residues. Germline V gene sequence: CDR1 SGHVS, CDR2 FNYEAQ. The CDR3 DNA follows: TGTGCCAGCAGCTCAACAGGGAACACCGGGGAGCTGTTTTTT. Amino acid sequence: CASSSTGNTGELFF.

The rearrangement links TRBV7-2 to TRBJ2-5; D could derive from TRBD1 or TRBD2 (5 bases each). There are 13 residues in the CDR3. Looked up from germline, CDR1 is SGHTA and CDR2 is FQGNSA. The germline V and J ends were trimmed by 10 bases and 5 bases, with 17 bases remaining between them. CDR3 region: CATCLGPEETQYF. The CDR3 DNA follows: TGTGCCACCTGCTTGGGACCCGAGGAGACCCAGTACTTC.

The chain has TRBV4-3 and TRBJ1-2; TRBD1 is a possible D gene (6 bases). Germline loops: CDR1 LGHNA, CDR2 YSLEER. This CDR3 has 16 amino acids. V was shortened by 6 bases and J by 7 bases, with 24 bases between the two germline ends. The CDR3 region has the DNA TGCGCCAGCAGAGGGGCAGGGGAGGGGAAAGAATTTGGCTACACCTTC. This codes for CASRGAGEGKEFGYTF.

This clone has only one observation. This sample also contains other DNA sequences that code for the same CDR3. This chain connects TRBV7-9 to TRBJ1-1, with D perhaps TRBD1 (6 bases). Between the trimmed V and J ends, which lost 3 bases and 1 base, there was a span of 6 bases. There are 13 residues in the CDR3. Germline-derived CDR1 and CDR2 are SEHNR and FQNEAQ (reference sequence). CDR3 sequence reads: CASSLTGNTEAFF. The CDR3, as DNA: TGTGCCAGCAGCTTGACAGGGAACACTGAAGCTTTCTTT.

The gene calls are TRBV12-3 or TRBV12-4 and TRBJ1-1, with no clear D. Trimming cost V 5 bases and J 7 bases, with 8 bases left between them. CDR3 size: 11 residues. CDR3 DNA sequence: TGTGCCAGCAGTCTCGATTATGAAGCTTTCTTT. Translated, it gives CASSLDYEAFF.

The rearrangement links TRBV19 to TRBJ1-2, with D unclear. Germline CDR1 is LNHDA and CDR2 is SQIVND (reference sequence). CDR3 length: 11 amino acids. V shed 8 bases and J shed 8 bases, with 12 bases lying between them. The CDR3 DNA sequence: TGTGCCAGTTTAACGGGGAAGGGCTACACCTTC. Amino acids: CASLTGKGYTF.